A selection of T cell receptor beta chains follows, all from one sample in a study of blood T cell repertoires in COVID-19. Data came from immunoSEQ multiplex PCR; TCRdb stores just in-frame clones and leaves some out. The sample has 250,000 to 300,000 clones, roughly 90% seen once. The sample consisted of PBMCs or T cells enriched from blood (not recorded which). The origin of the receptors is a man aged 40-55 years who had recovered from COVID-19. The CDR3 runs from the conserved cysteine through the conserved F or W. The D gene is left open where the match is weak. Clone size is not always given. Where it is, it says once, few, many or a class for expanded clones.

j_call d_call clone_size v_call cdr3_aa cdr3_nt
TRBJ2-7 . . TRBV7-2 CASSLASPDYEQYF TGTGCCAGCAGCTTAGCAAGTCCAGACTACGAGCAGTACTTC
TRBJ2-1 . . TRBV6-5 CASGRGANNEQFF TGTGCCAGCGGTAGGGGCGCGAACAATGAGCAGTTCTTC
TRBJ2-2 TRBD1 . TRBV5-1 CASSLVQGEGGELFF TGCGCCAGCAGCTTGGTACAGGGGGAAGGCGGGGAGCTGTTTTTT
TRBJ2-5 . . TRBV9 CASSPGLQQETQYF TGTGCCAGCAGCCCGGGACTGCAGCAAGAGACCCAGTACTTC
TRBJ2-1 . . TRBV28 CASSFGTGKLFF TGTGCCAGCAGTTTCGGAACAGGGAAGTTGTTCTTC
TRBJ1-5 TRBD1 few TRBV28 CASSFQGARNQPQHF TGTGCCAGCAGTTTCCAGGGGGCGAGGAATCAGCCCCAGCATTTT
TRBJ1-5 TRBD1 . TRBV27 CASSVDGTGSNQPQHF TGTGCCAGCAGTGTAGACGGGACAGGGAGCAATCAGCCCCAGCATTTT
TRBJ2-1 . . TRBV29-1 CSVDRRGGYQTYNEQFF TGCAGCGTTGACAGGAGGGGAGGCTACCAGACCTACAATGAGCAGTTCTTC
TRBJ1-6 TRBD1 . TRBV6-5 CASSYTQGQGNSPLHF TGTGCCAGCAGTTACACCCAGGGACAGGGTAATTCACCCCTCCACTTT
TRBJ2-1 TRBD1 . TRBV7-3 CASSLFPGTAYNEQFF TGTGCCAGCAGCCTTTTTCCCGGGACAGCATACAATGAGCAGTTCTTC
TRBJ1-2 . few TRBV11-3 CASSLVQGRGYTF TGTGCCAGCAGCTTAGTACAGGGTCGGGGCTACACCTTC
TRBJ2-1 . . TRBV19 CASTRGNEQFF TGTGCCAGTACTCGGGGCAATGAGCAGTTCTTC
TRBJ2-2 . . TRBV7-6 CASSPWGAGELFF TGTGCCAGCAGCCCCTGGGGCGCCGGGGAGCTGTTTTTT
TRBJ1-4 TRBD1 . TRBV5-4 CASSLAGGHATNEKLFF TGTGCCAGCAGCTTGGCAGGGGGACATGCAACTAATGAAAAACTGTTTTTT
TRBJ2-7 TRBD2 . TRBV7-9 CASSRSGVYYEQYF TGTGCCAGCAGTCGTAGCGGGGTTTACTACGAGCAGTACTTC
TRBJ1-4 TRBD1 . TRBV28 CASRSPGTGDEKLFF TGTGCCAGCAGGAGTCCGGGGACAGGGGACGAAAAACTGTTTTTT
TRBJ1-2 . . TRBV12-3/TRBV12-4 CASSFRDSSGYTF TGTGCCAGCAGTTTTAGGGACTCGAGTGGCTACACCTTC
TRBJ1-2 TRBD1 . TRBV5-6 CASSPPGTGRTQGYTF TGTGCCAGCAGCCCGCCCGGGACAGGGAGGACGCAGGGCTACACCTTC
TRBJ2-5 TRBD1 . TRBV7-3 CASSPRTGRQETQYF TGTGCCAGCAGCCCGAGGACAGGGCGACAAGAGACCCAGTACTTC
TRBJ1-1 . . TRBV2 CASIERREDTEAFF TGTGCCAGCATTGAACGAAGGGAGGACACTGAAGCTTTCTTT
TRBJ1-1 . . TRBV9 CASSAPPRFSEVEAFF TGTGCCAGCAGCGCGCCCCCACGATTTTCGGAGGTCGAAGCTTTCTTT
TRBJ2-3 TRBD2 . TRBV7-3 CASSLGLAGYTQYF TGTGCCAGCAGCCTGGGACTAGCGGGCTATACGCAGTATTTT
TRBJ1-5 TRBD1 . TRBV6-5 CASSPLGQSNQPQHF TGTGCCAGCAGTCCCTTGGGACAGTCCAATCAGCCCCAGCATTTT
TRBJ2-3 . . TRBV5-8 CASSYQSTDTQYF TGTGCCAGCAGCTACCAGAGCACAGATACGCAGTATTTT
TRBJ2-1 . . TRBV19 CASSISLSPEQFF TGTGCCAGTAGTATTTCGTTGAGTCCTGAGCAGTTCTTC
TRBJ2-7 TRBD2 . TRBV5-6 CASSSGEGYEQYF TGTGCCAGCAGCTCCGGGGAGGGCTACGAGCAGTACTTC
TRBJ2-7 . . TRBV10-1 CASSEGQDTALQYF TGCGCCAGCAGTGAGGGGCAGGATACGGCCCTCCAGTACTTC
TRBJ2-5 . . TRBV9 CASSVAGRETQYF TGTGCCAGCAGCGTAGCTGGGAGGGAGACCCAGTACTTC
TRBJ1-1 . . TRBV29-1 CSVERRGSVYTEAFF TGCAGCGTTGAAAGGAGAGGGTCAGTGTACACTGAAGCTTTCTTT
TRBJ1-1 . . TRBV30 CAWGPRVTEAFF TGTGCCTGGGGACCCAGGGTCACTGAAGCTTTCTTT
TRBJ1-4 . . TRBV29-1 CSVADRRNEKLFF TGCAGCGTAGCGGACAGACGGAATGAAAAACTGTTTTTT
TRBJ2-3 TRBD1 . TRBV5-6 CASSGGQGRITDTQYF TGTGCCAGCAGCGGAGGACAGGGGAGGATAACAGATACGCAGTATTTT
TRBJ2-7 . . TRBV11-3 CASSLVGIGQSEQYF TGTGCCAGCAGCTTAGTTGGTATTGGTCAGTCGGAGCAGTACTTC
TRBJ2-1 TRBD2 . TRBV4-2 CASSQAGTSVYNEQFF TGTGCCAGCAGCCAAGCCGGGACTAGCGTCTACAATGAGCAGTTCTTC
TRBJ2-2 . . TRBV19 CASSSHSRGHTGELFF TGTGCCAGTAGTTCCCACTCGCGGGGGCACACCGGGGAGCTGTTTTTT
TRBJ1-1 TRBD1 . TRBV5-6 CASSFGTGRMNTEAFF TGTGCCAGCAGCTTTGGGACAGGGCGAATGAACACTGAAGCTTTCTTT
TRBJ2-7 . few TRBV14 CASSQDVGDSYEQYF TGTGCCAGCAGCCAAGACGTAGGGGACTCCTACGAGCAGTACTTC
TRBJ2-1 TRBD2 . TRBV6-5 CASSSHSGGGNEQFF TGTGCCAGCAGCTCCCATAGCGGGGGGGGCAATGAGCAGTTCTTC
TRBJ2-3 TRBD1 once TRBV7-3 CASSPNRGDTQYF TGTGCCAGCAGCCCCAACAGGGGTGATACGCAGTATTTT
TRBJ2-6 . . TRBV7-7 CASSLGRSSGANVLTF TGTGCCAGCAGCTTAGGCAGATCCTCTGGGGCCAACGTCCTGACTTTC
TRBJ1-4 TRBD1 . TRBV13 CASSFRTGGWTNEKLFF TGTGCCAGCAGCTTTAGGACAGGGGGCTGGACTAATGAAAAACTGTTTTTT
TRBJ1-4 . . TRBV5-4 CASSLPTGPNEKLFF TGTGCCAGCAGCTTGCCGACAGGACCTAATGAAAAACTGTTTTTT
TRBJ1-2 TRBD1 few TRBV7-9 CASSQSGTGHGYTF TGTGCCAGCAGCCAATCCGGGACAGGTCATGGCTACACCTTC
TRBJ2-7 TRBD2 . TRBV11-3 CASTAGATYEQYF TGTGCCAGCACAGCGGGGGCCACCTACGAGCAGTACTTC
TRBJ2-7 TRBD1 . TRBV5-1 CASSQTGQGSYEQYF TGCGCCAGCAGCCAAACGGGACAGGGCAGCTACGAGCAGTACTTC
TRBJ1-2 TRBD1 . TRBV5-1 CASSDEGARNILAGYTF TGCGCCAGCAGCGATGAGGGGGCGCGCAACATTCTGGCTGGCTACACCTTC
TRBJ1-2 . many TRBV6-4 CASRETENNYGYTF TGTGCCAGCAGAGAGACAGAAAATAACTATGGCTACACCTTC
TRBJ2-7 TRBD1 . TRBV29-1 CSVQGKGAYEQYF TGCAGCGTACAAGGGAAGGGGGCTTACGAGCAGTACTTC
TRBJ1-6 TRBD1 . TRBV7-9 CASSKTTGQAVKGSYNSPLHF TGTGCCAGCAGCAAAACCACAGGACAGGCCGTTAAAGGATCCTATAATTCACCCCTCCACTTT
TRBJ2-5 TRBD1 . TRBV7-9 CASSLASTGGETQYF TGTGCCAGCAGCTTAGCGTCGACAGGGGGAGAGACCCAGTACTTC
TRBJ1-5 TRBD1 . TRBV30 CAWRDRTGKSNQPQHF TGTGCCTGGAGAGACAGGACAGGAAAAAGCAATCAGCCCCAGCATTTT
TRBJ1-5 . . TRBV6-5 CASRPDSYNQPQHF TGTGCCAGCAGACCCGACAGCTACAATCAGCCCCAGCATTTT
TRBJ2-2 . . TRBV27 CASSLPLPGDEYTGELFF TGTGCCAGCAGTTTACCCCTACCGGGGGACGAATACACCGGGGAGCTGTTTTTT
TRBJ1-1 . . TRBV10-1 CASSPPGGRAFF TGCGCCAGCAGCCCCCCTGGCGGGCGGGCTTTCTTT
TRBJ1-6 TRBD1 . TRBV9 CASSVAGGTNSPLHF TGTGCCAGCAGCGTCGCAGGGGGAACTAATTCACCCCTCCACTTT